The 10 T cell receptor beta chains below were found in one sample sequenced in a study of T-cell memory formation after mild COVID-19. TCRdb ran MiXCR on the 5' RACE reads and lists one entry per CDR3 protein. In the table there are almost 350,000 distinct CDR3 sequences, 20% to 25% of which are singletons. Sequencing was done on a sample of PBMCs or a T cell subset sorted from them (not recorded which). These receptors all come from a man between 18 and 29 years old who had mild COVID-19 (a few samples of this study predate the infection). Cell type and time point are not known.

Many counts were recorded for this clonotype. The chain joins TRBV4-1 to TRBJ1-1, with D tentatively TRBD1 (5 bases). V was clipped by 0 bases and J by 0 bases, with 14 bases between them. The CDR3 runs 17 residues. CDR1 and CDR2 (germline): MGHRA, YSYEKL. CDR3 residues: CASSQDRRRGMNTEAFF. The DNA of the CDR3 is TGCGCCAGCAGCCAAGATAGACGGAGGGGTATGAACACTGAAGCTTTCTTT.

The V call is TRBV5-5, the J call TRBJ2-1; D is possibly TRBD1 (5 bases). The germline gives CDR1 SGHKS, CDR2 YYEKEE (reference sequence). The CDR3 is 17 amino acids. V was shortened by 5 bases and J by 0 bases, with 18 bases between the two germline ends. CDR3 bases: TGTGCCAGCAGGGTAGTATACAGGAGAAACTCCTACAATGAGCAGTTCTTC. It specifies CASRVVYRRNSYNEQFF.

V gene TRBV4-3 combines with J gene TRBJ2-7; TRBD2 matches 14 bases. The trim removed 4 bases at V and 3 bases at J, leaving 2 bases unmatched. This CDR3 is 15 amino acids long. Germline CDR1 and CDR2: LGHNA and YSLEER. The CDR3 nucleotides read TGCGCCAGCAGCCGAGGGACTAGCGGGGGCTACGAGCAGTACTTC. As protein: CASSRGTSGGYEQYF.

This clonotype has a handful of counts. The chain is built from TRBV7-2 and TRBJ1-5; D gene unclear. The germline V and J ends were trimmed by 1 base and 2 bases, with 9 bases remaining between them. Per germline, CDR1 SGHTA and CDR2 FQGNSA. This CDR3 spans 15 amino acids. This chain's CDR3 is CASSLEAGRNQPQHF. The CDR3 coding sequence is TGTGCCAGCAGCTTAGAGGCGGGTCGCAATCAGCCCCAGCATTTT.

This clonotype has a handful of counts. V gene TRBV6-6 combines with J gene TRBJ1-1, with D uncertain. V gave up 7 bases and J gave up 4 bases, with 10 bases separating them. Germline CDR1 reads MNHNY; CDR2 reads SVGAGI (reference sequence). The CDR3 has 12 amino acids. The CDR3 reads CASKDRTTEAFF. For the CDR3, the DNA is TGTGCCAGCAAGGATCGGACCACTGAAGCTTTCTTT.

This clonotype was picked up a small number of times. This rearrangement joins TRBV5-6 to TRBJ2-7; unclear D gene. V was trimmed by 3 bases and J by 2 bases, leaving 18 bases between them. The CDR3 covers 16 residues. CDR1 is SGHDT, CDR2 YYEEEE, per germline. CDR3 DNA: TGTGCCAGCAGCTCAGCTGAAAGAGACCGTACCTACGAGCAGTACGTC. Its translation is CASSSAERDRTYEQYV.

The rearrangement joins TRBV4-3 to TRBJ1-1; possible D gene TRBD1, 6 bases. V was trimmed by 6 bases and J by 1 base, leaving 9 bases between them. The V gene's germline CDR1 is LGHNA and CDR2 YSLEER. The CDR3 loop spans 13 amino acids. Here the CDR3 DNA reads TGCGCCAGCAGTTGGGGGGCGAACACTGAAGCTTTCTTT. As protein: CASSWGANTEAFF.

The sample holds a few counts of this clonotype. The V and J genes are TRBV28 and TRBJ1-2, with D possibly being TRBD1 (6 bases). Trimming shortened V by 5 bases and J by 8 bases, and 15 bases separated the two germline ends. CDR1 and CDR2 from the germline V gene are MDHEN and SYDVKM. The CDR3 loop spans 13 amino acids. The CDR3 bases are TGTGCCAGCAGTCCTAACAGGGTTCGAGGCTACACCTTC. Amino acids: CASSPNRVRGYTF.

The rearrangement uses TRBV9 and TRBJ2-1; D possibly uses TRBD1 or TRBD2 (5 bases each). The CDR3 runs to 15 residues. Per germline, CDR1 SGDLS and CDR2 YYNGEE. The germline V and J ends were trimmed by 0 bases and 4 bases, with 11 bases remaining between them. The DNA for the CDR3 is TGTGCCAGCAGCGTAGAGCCGGGGCAGTACAATGAGCAGTTCTTC. Translated, it gives CASSVEPGQYNEQFF.

V usage is TRBV5-1 and J usage is TRBJ2-5; tentatively, D is TRBD1 (5 bases). There are 14 residues in the CDR3. V was pared by 4 bases and J by 2 bases, with 12 bases between. Germline CDR1 and CDR2: SGHRS and YFSETQ. CDR3 DNA: TGCGCCAGCAGCGAAAGACAGAATCAAGAGACCCAGTACTTC. Its protein is CASSERQNQETQYF.